This T cell receptor (beta chain) comes out of a study of radiation and T cells in renal cell carcinoma. Study-level information: Nephrectomy followed 15 Gy stereotactic body radiation by 4 weeks.

The repertoire was sequenced with immunoSEQ multiplex PCR; TCRdb's copy has only in-frame clones and lacks some. This sample yields 150,000 or so clones, of which 88% are seen a single time; 4.1% belongs to the top ten. Time point indicated: baseline pretreatment blood. Treatment: 15 Gy SBRT to primary tumor, nephrectomy 4 weeks later. V lost 0 bases and J 0 bases, leaving 19 bases between the germline ends. The CDR3 contains 19 residues. CDR1 and CDR2 from the germline V gene are SGHRS and YFSETQ. This clonotype was sampled from a woman between 70 and 85 years old with renal cell carcinoma. V and J are TRBV5-1 and TRBJ1-3; D not resolved. The sequencing used blood, collected from a patient whose treatment included radiotherapy and nephrectomy. CDR3 DNA sequence: TGCGCCAGCAGCTTGGGCCCCACCTCTTCAGTCTTCTCTGGAAACACCATATATTTT. It yields the protein CASSLGPTSSVFSGNTIYF.